The clone carrying this T cell receptor beta chain was counted at least ten times. TCRdb itself ran the RT-PCR reads through MiXCR, one entry per CDR3 protein. The data hold about 680,000 distinct CDR3 sequences, with 13% to 15% observed a single time. The germline gives CDR1 ENHRY, CDR2 SYGVKD. The CDR3 is 17 residues long. The V and J ends lost 3 bases and 0 bases, in that order; junction bases with no gene match: 7. Sequences were obtained from memory CD4+ T cells from blood. This TCR came from a female donor in good health, serving as a healthy control. The chain joins TRBV10-3 to TRBJ1-3; 8 bases agree with TRBD1. For the CDR3, the DNA is TGTGCCATCAGTGATGTGGGACAGGAGGACTCTGGAAACACCATATATTTT. Protein sequence: CAISDVGQEDSGNTIYF.